A selection of T cell receptor beta chains follows, all from one sample in a study of blood T cell repertoires in COVID-19. Measured with immunoSEQ multiplex PCR; TCRdb has only the in-frame clones, and not every one. The profile shows roughly 200,000 clones, about 81% of them singletons. Sequenced input: peripheral blood. The receptors were sampled from a woman aged 80 or over with COVID-19, enrolled during active disease. The CDR3 runs from the conserved cysteine through the conserved F or W. Not every row has a clone size; where given, it reads once, few, many or a size class.

CDR3aa: CASSPGGGGYTF
v_gene: TRBV3-1/TRBV3-2
j_gene: TRBJ1-2
abundance: few

CDR3aa: CASSLGSLSPHEQFF
v_gene: TRBV13
j_gene: TRBJ2-1
abundance: .

CDR3aa: CSGGGQLNTEAFF
v_gene: TRBV29-1
j_gene: TRBJ1-1
abundance: .

CDR3aa: CASSLERSGHGSPLHF
v_gene: TRBV5-1
j_gene: TRBJ1-6
abundance: .

CDR3aa: CASSLGTGGARNSPLHF
v_gene: TRBV7-2
j_gene: TRBJ1-6
abundance: few

CDR3aa: CSATSVGYYEQYF
v_gene: TRBV29-1
j_gene: TRBJ2-7
abundance: .

CDR3aa: CASNGNTEAFF
v_gene: TRBV12-3/TRBV12-4
j_gene: TRBJ1-1
abundance: few

CDR3aa: CASIEQGWTEAFF
v_gene: TRBV19
j_gene: TRBJ1-1
abundance: .

CDR3aa: CASSRHLSLTNEKLFF
v_gene: TRBV18
j_gene: TRBJ1-4
abundance: .

CDR3aa: CASSINRGRQVYTIYF
v_gene: TRBV7-3
j_gene: TRBJ1-3
abundance: .

CDR3aa: CASSYGRVSYNEQFF
v_gene: TRBV6-6
j_gene: TRBJ2-1
abundance: .

CDR3aa: CASSLGLAGDYEQYF
v_gene: TRBV5-4
j_gene: TRBJ2-7
abundance: .

CDR3aa: CASSPDRGYTF
v_gene: TRBV7-9
j_gene: TRBJ1-2
abundance: few

CDR3aa: CATSDRTGGSYGYTF
v_gene: TRBV24-1
j_gene: TRBJ1-2
abundance: .

CDR3aa: CASSPAVSGANVLTF
v_gene: TRBV18
j_gene: TRBJ2-6
abundance: .

CDR3aa: CASSRTGTAEAFF
v_gene: TRBV4-2
j_gene: TRBJ1-1
abundance: .

CDR3aa: CASSYRFDYGYTF
v_gene: TRBV6-5
j_gene: TRBJ1-2
abundance: .

CDR3aa: CAWRGQSSTNEKLFF
v_gene: TRBV30
j_gene: TRBJ1-4
abundance: .

CDR3aa: CAWSVVPDEQYF
v_gene: TRBV30
j_gene: TRBJ2-7
abundance: .

CDR3aa: CASRIAGVELNKYF
v_gene: TRBV7-2
j_gene: TRBJ2-3
abundance: .

CDR3aa: CASSSRGSSEQYF
v_gene: TRBV5-4
j_gene: TRBJ2-7
abundance: .

CDR3aa: CASSLPLWRGDPSNTGELFF
v_gene: TRBV28
j_gene: TRBJ2-2
abundance: .

CDR3aa: CASTLTLGLFYEQYF
v_gene: TRBV28
j_gene: TRBJ2-7
abundance: .

CDR3aa: CASSIAGGPAQTQYF
v_gene: TRBV28
j_gene: TRBJ2-5
abundance: .

CDR3aa: CASSLEGSGRAMGQYF
v_gene: TRBV7-9
j_gene: TRBJ2-7
abundance: few

CDR3aa: CASSLVEREGLEQYF
v_gene: TRBV7-8
j_gene: TRBJ2-7
abundance: .

CDR3aa: CASSPESTRVHEQYF
v_gene: TRBV5-4
j_gene: TRBJ2-7
abundance: .

CDR3aa: CASSEGVYEQYF
v_gene: TRBV5-6
j_gene: TRBJ2-7
abundance: .

CDR3aa: CASSQELRGTDTQYF
v_gene: TRBV4-2
j_gene: TRBJ2-3
abundance: .

CDR3aa: CASSTRLAYNEQFF
v_gene: TRBV19
j_gene: TRBJ2-1
abundance: .

CDR3aa: CASSSASPGDEKLFF
v_gene: TRBV5-1
j_gene: TRBJ1-4
abundance: .

CDR3aa: CASSAGGSHTEAFF
v_gene: TRBV2
j_gene: TRBJ1-1
abundance: .

CDR3aa: CASSINRGGETQYF
v_gene: TRBV11-3
j_gene: TRBJ2-5
abundance: .

CDR3aa: CASSLSSLPNQPQHF
v_gene: TRBV5-5
j_gene: TRBJ1-5
abundance: .

CDR3aa: CASSLGLATDTQYF
v_gene: TRBV7-2
j_gene: TRBJ2-3
abundance: .

CDR3aa: CASSHLASGQETQYF
v_gene: TRBV3-1/TRBV3-2
j_gene: TRBJ2-5
abundance: once

CDR3aa: CASSPESSGANVLTF
v_gene: TRBV5-6
j_gene: TRBJ2-6
abundance: once

CDR3aa: CASSQGIGTPEKLFF
v_gene: TRBV14
j_gene: TRBJ1-4
abundance: few

CDR3aa: CATSRFPGDTEAFF
v_gene: TRBV15
j_gene: TRBJ1-1
abundance: .

CDR3aa: CSAGLAFNNEQFF
v_gene: TRBV29-1
j_gene: TRBJ2-1
abundance: .

CDR3aa: CATSQGAPLDTQYF
v_gene: TRBV24-1
j_gene: TRBJ2-3
abundance: .

CDR3aa: CASSFRTANQPQHF
v_gene: TRBV19
j_gene: TRBJ1-5
abundance: .

CDR3aa: CASSQDRTGGYNEQFF
v_gene: TRBV4-1
j_gene: TRBJ2-1
abundance: .

CDR3aa: CASSPPGTGSNEQYF
v_gene: TRBV11-2
j_gene: TRBJ2-7
abundance: few

CDR3aa: CASSSKSGALLEAFF
v_gene: TRBV13
j_gene: TRBJ1-1
abundance: .

CDR3aa: CASSPLGQGSYEQYF
v_gene: TRBV18
j_gene: TRBJ2-7
abundance: .